Shown below are 30 T cell receptor beta chains from a single sample sequenced in a study of blood T cell repertoires in COVID-19. Assay: immunoSEQ multiplex PCR; the TCRdb copy retains only in-frame clones and omits some. The sample consists of roughly 43,000 clones, about 91% of them appearing once. The sample taken for sequencing was peripheral blood. The receptors were sampled from a human donor in a cohort sampled during active COVID-19.

V usage is TRBV7-9 and J usage is TRBJ2-3, with D perhaps TRBD2 (5 bases). Germline CDR1 reads SEHNR; CDR2 reads FQNEAQ (reference sequence). The CDR3 length is 16 residues. Trimming stripped 5 bases from V and 2 bases from J, with 17 bases between. The CDR3 is CASSLTDWKDTDTQYF. CDR3 nucleotide sequence: TGTGCCAGCAGCCTAACGGACTGGAAAGACACAGATACGCAGTATTTT.

The CDR3 reads CASSQAGQFGYTF. CDR3 bases: TGTGCCAGCAGCCAAGCGGGACAGTTTGGCTACACCTTC. This sequence joins TRBV3-1 (or the pseudogene TRBV3-2) and TRBJ1-2, with TRBD1 matching 7 bases. This CDR3 contains 13 residues. In germline, CDR1 is LGHDT, CDR2 YNNKEL (reference sequence). J was trimmed by 7 bases and V by 1 base; bases with no gene match: 3.

The chain uses TRBV7-2 and TRBJ1-2, with unresolved D. Trimming pared 2 bases from V and 1 base from J, leaving 11 bases between. The V gene's germline CDR1 is SGHTA and CDR2 FQGNSA. The CDR3 contains 15 residues. The CDR3 nucleotides are TGTGCCAGCAGCTTAATTGGTAGAAATAACTATGGCTACACCTTC. This codes for CASSLIGRNNYGYTF. The whole variable domain, filled in from reference TRBV7-2 and TRBJ1-2, reads GAGVSQSPSNKVTEKGKDVELRCDPISGHTALYWYRQSLGQGLEFLIYFQGNSAPDKSGLPSDRFSAERTGGSVSTLTIQRTQQEDSAVYLCASSLIGRNNYGYTFGSGTRLTVV.

This clone was detected once. The chain couples TRBV6-2 or TRBV6-3 to TRBJ2-7; TRBD2 is a possible D gene (7 bases). V was shortened by 4 bases and J by 0 bases, with 10 bases between the two germline ends. Germline CDR1 reads MNHEY; CDR2 reads SVGEGT. The CDR3 sequence is 14 residues long. The CDR3 loop reads CASSWAGASYEQYF. The CDR3 nucleotides read TGTGCCAGCAGTTGGGCGGGGGCCTCCTACGAGCAGTACTTC.

This chain connects TRBV7-3 to TRBJ1-1; possible D gene TRBD1, 5 bases. Looked up from germline, CDR1 is SGHTA and CDR2 is FQGTGA. Deletions cut 5 bases from V and 1 base from J, with 14 bases between. This CDR3 has 15 residues. Here the CDR3 reads CASSPGIPGNTEAFF. The DNA of the CDR3 is TGTGCCAGCAGCCCAGGGATTCCAGGGAACACTGAAGCTTTCTTT.

This chain links TRBV7-2 with TRBJ2-2; 7 bases map to TRBD2. Germline lookup yields CDR1 SGHTA and CDR2 FQGNSA. The CDR3 consists of 16 residues. V lost 5 bases, J lost 8 bases, and 14 bases stayed unmatched. CDR3 loop: CASSPGSAGVGGELFF. CDR3 DNA sequence: TGTGCCAGCAGCCCGGGGAGCGCGGGAGTAGGGGGGGAGCTGTTTTTT.

This clone showed up just a few times. The CDR3 nucleotides are TGTGCCAGCAGCTTACATCACCAGGGACTAGCGGGGGGGCCGAATACGCAGTATTTT. The encoded protein is CASSLHHQGLAGGPNTQYF. V is TRBV7-3 and J is TRBJ2-3, with 16 bases fitting TRBD2. V was clipped by 2 bases and J by 7 bases; unmatched bases: 12. CDR1 and CDR2 from the germline V gene are SGHTA and FQGTGA. The CDR3 totals 19 residues.

The chain couples TRBV7-3 to TRBJ1-1, with 9 bases lining up with TRBD1. This CDR3 contains 14 residues. CDR1 is SGHTA, CDR2 FQGTGA, per germline. The ends lost 4 bases at V and 10 bases at J; junction bases unmatched: 10. CDR3 in amino acids: CASSSGTGTSRAFF. In DNA form, the CDR3 reads TGTGCCAGCAGCTCCGGGACAGGGACATCTCGAGCTTTCTTT. Full variable domain (outside the CDR3, taken from reference TRBV7-3 and TRBJ1-1): GAGVSQTPSNKVTEKGKYVELRCDPISGHTALYWYRQSLGQGPEFLIYFQGTGAADDSGLPNDRFFAVRPEGSVSTLKIQRTERGDSAVYLCASSSGTGTSRAFFGQGTRLTVV.

The chain uses TRBV9 and TRBJ1-1; D is possibly TRBD1 (5 bases). The CDR3 spans 14 residues. Trimming took off 5 bases at V and 6 bases at J, with 17 bases between the two ends. CDR1 is SGDLS, CDR2 YYNGEE, per germline. For the CDR3, the DNA is TGTGCCAGCAGGGTCCGCGGGGGGGACGCTGAAGCTTTCTTT. This codes for CASRVRGGDAEAFF. Full variable domain (missing parts from reference TRBV9 and TRBJ1-1): DSGVTQTPKHLITATGQRVTLRCSPRSGDLSVYWYQQSLDQGLQFLIQYYNGEERAKGNILERFSAQQFPDLHSELNLSSLELGDSALYFCASRVRGGDAEAFFGQGTRLTVV.

This clone appeared once. The chain uses TRBV18 and TRBJ1-1; 10 nucleotides agree with TRBD1. J was trimmed by 3 bases and V by 3 bases; bases with no gene match: 1. Germline V gene lookup returns CDR1 KGHSH and CDR2 LQKENI. This CDR3 region has 14 residues. The CDR3 nucleotides are TGTGCCAGCTCACCGGGGACAGGGGACACTGAAGCTTTCTTT. Amino acid sequence: CASSPGTGDTEAFF.

This clone has a handful of counts. V usage is TRBV7-3 and J usage is TRBJ2-2, with 10 bases matching TRBD2. The germline CDR1 and CDR2 sequences are SGHTA and FQGTGA. The ends lost 5 bases at V and 4 bases at J; junction bases unmatched: 16. The CDR3 spans 19 residues. The CDR3 sequence is CASSRASGGTLSSTGELFF. The CDR3 DNA follows: TGTGCCAGCAGCCGAGCTAGCGGGGGCACTCTGAGTAGCACCGGGGAGCTGTTTTTT.

The chain employs TRBV5-6 and TRBJ1-2; D unclear. Trimming pared 0 bases from V and 4 bases from J, leaving 16 bases between. The V gene's germline CDR1 is SGHDT and CDR2 YYEEEE. CDR3 length equals 16 residues. As DNA, the CDR3 is TGTGCCAGCAGCTTGGACCCCGCCCGGGGTGGCTATGGCTACACCTTC. It codes for CASSLDPARGGYGYTF.

The chain is built from TRBV19 and TRBJ2-1; 10 bases align to TRBD2. With 0 bases clipped from V and 9 bases from J, the junction kept 5 bases outside the gene matches. CDR1 is LNHDA, CDR2 SQIVND, per germline (reference sequence). This CDR3 comprises 15 residues. Here the CDR3 DNA reads TGTGCCAGTAGTATAGAGAGCGGGAGGGTGGGTGAGCAGTTCTTC. It codes for CASSIESGRVGEQFF.

This chain uses TRBV4-3 with TRBJ2-5, with 9 bases matching TRBD2. The length of the CDR3 is 18 residues. Germline V lookup: CDR1 LGHNA, CDR2 YSLEER. J lost 4 bases, V lost 0 bases, and 12 bases had no gene match. The DNA of the CDR3 is TGCGCCAGCAGCCAAGATTTAGGAGCGGGGGGACGGCGAGAGACCCAGTACTTC. It is translated as CASSQDLGAGGRRETQYF.

The chain joins TRBV11-2 to TRBJ2-7, with 13 nucleotides matching TRBD2. Germline V gene sequence: CDR1 SGHAT, CDR2 FQNNGV. Germline trimming cut 3 bases from V and 4 bases from J; bases unmatched to any gene: 15. The CDR3 sequence is 19 residues long. The CDR3 protein is CASSFKTGTSGVPGYEQYF. CDR3 in DNA: TGTGCCAGCAGCTTCAAAACCGGGACTAGCGGGGTCCCCGGGTACGAGCAGTACTTC.

J is TRBJ2-3 and V is TRBV6-1, with a possible D match to TRBD2 (5 bases). The V gene's germline CDR1 is MNHNS and CDR2 SASEGT. Trimming left V 0 bases short and J 2 bases short, with 12 bases between. The CDR3 totals 16 residues. The CDR3 DNA sequence: TGTGCCAGCAGTGAAGCGTCCGGGATCAACACAGATACGCAGTATTTT. It is translated as CASSEASGINTDTQYF.

The V and J genes are TRBV7-3 and TRBJ2-3; tentatively, D is TRBD1 (5 bases). The CDR3 runs to 15 residues. The germline V and J ends were trimmed by 5 bases and 0 bases, with 12 bases remaining between them. Germline V gene data show CDR1 as SGHTA and CDR2 as FQGTGA. In nucleotides, the CDR3 is TGTGCCAGCAGCCCCTCAGGGTATAGCACAGATACGCAGTATTTT. Its protein product is CASSPSGYSTDTQYF. Looking up the rest from reference TRBV7-3 and TRBJ2-3 gives the full variable domain: GAGVSQTPSNKVTEKGKYVELRCDPISGHTALYWYRQSLGQGPEFLIYFQGTGAADDSGLPNDRFFAVRPEGSVSTLKIQRTERGDSAVYLCASSPSGYSTDTQYFGPGTRLTVL.

This chain joins TRBV5-5 and TRBJ2-1; D unresolved. Germline CDR1 is SGHKS and CDR2 is YYEKEE (reference sequence). V lost 3 bases, J lost 9 bases, and 10 bases lay in between. The CDR3 runs 12 residues. The CDR3 DNA is TGTGCCAGCAGCTCCCCACTCCTTGAGCAGTTCTTC. This gives the protein CASSSPLLEQFF.

The chain joins TRBV13 to TRBJ1-2; tentative D call: TRBD1 (5 bases). Germline V gene data show CDR1 as PRHDT and CDR2 as FYEKMQ (reference sequence). V lost 5 bases to trimming and J lost 7 bases, with 23 bases between them. CDR3 length: 16 residues. CDR3 bases: TGTGCCAGCAGCCCAGCGCGGGGGTCGGCCGTATTTGGCTACACCTTC. Its protein product is CASSPARGSAVFGYTF. Complete variable domain (other parts from reference TRBV13 and TRBJ1-2): AAGVIQSPRHLIKEKRETATLKCYPIPRHDTVYWYQQGPGQDPQFLISFYEKMQSDKGSIPDRFSAQQFSDYHSELNMSSLELGDSALYFCASSPARGSAVFGYTFGSGTRLTVV.

The J gene is TRBJ2-2, the V gene TRBV6-5, with a weak D call TRBD2 (6 bases). Germline CDR1 is MNHEY and CDR2 is SVGAGI. The CDR3 has 15 residues. Trimming cost V 6 bases and J 2 bases, with 13 bases left between them. As DNA, the CDR3 is TGTGCCAGCAGGGCGGGACTCCTTAACACCGGGGAGCTGTTTTTT. Translation: CASRAGLLNTGELFF.

The chain recombines TRBV28 with TRBJ2-4, with 7 bases that match TRBD1. Germline V gene data show CDR1 as MDHEN and CDR2 as SYDVKM. The J segment lost 0 bases and the V segment lost 3 bases, leaving 5 bases of the junction unmatched. The CDR3 length is 16 residues. As DNA, the CDR3 is TGTGCCAGCAGTTTGGGGACAGATGTAGCCAAAAACATTCAGTACTTC. The encoded protein is CASSLGTDVAKNIQYF.

V gene TRBV7-6 combines with J gene TRBJ1-4; a weak D match, TRBD1 (6 bases). The CDR3 contains 15 residues. The V gene lost 4 bases and the J gene lost 1 base, with 10 bases spanning the gap. Germline-derived CDR1 and CDR2 are SGHVS and FNYEAQ. In DNA, the CDR3 is TGTGCCAGCAGCTCTTACAGGGAAACTAATGAAAAACTGTTTTTT. Amino acid sequence: CASSSYRETNEKLFF.

The chain links TRBV5-4 to TRBJ2-3, with D maybe TRBD1 (6 bases). The V and J ends lost 5 bases and 1 base respectively, with 17 bases between them. CDR1 SGHNT and CDR2 YYREEE come from the germline V gene (reference sequence). The CDR3 has 16 residues. For the CDR3, the DNA is TGTGCCAGCAGTACCAAGCAGGGGCCGGGCACAGATACGCAGTATTTT. Translated, it gives CASSTKQGPGTDTQYF.

Only one count was recorded for this clone. The chain couples TRBV27 to TRBJ2-7; 7 bases line up with TRBD2. Germline lookup yields CDR1 MNHEY and CDR2 SMNVEV (reference sequence). The CDR3 is made up of 15 amino acids. Trimming cost V 5 bases and J 0 bases; bases outside gene matches: 7. The CDR3 DNA follows: TGTGCCAGCAGTCTCTCTGGGGGGGACTCCTACGAGCAGTACTTC. Translated, it gives CASSLSGGDSYEQYF.

This clone has a single count. The rearrangement links TRBV12-5 to TRBJ1-1; possibly TRBD1 for D (5 bases). The CDR3 loop spans 13 amino acids. Germline V gives CDR1 LGHNT, CDR2 FRNRAP. Trimming stripped 6 bases from V and 7 bases from J, with 15 bases between. The CDR3 coding sequence is TGTGCTAGTGGCACGGACACGCTTAGTGAAGCTTTCTTT. It specifies CASGTDTLSEAFF. The full variable domain, completed using reference TRBV12-5 and TRBJ1-1, is DARVTQTPRHKVTEMGQEVTMRCQPILGHNTVFWYRQTMMQGLELLAYFRNRAPLDDSGMPKDRFSAEMPDATLATLKIQPSEPRDSAVYFCASGTDTLSEAFFGQGTRLTVV.

This rearrangement joins TRBV3-1 (or the pseudogene TRBV3-2) to TRBJ2-3; 8 nucleotides line up with TRBD2. The CDR3 runs 18 residues. V was pared by 0 bases and J by 5 bases, with 13 bases of the junction left unmatched. Germline CDR1 and CDR2: LGHDT and YNNKEL (reference sequence). CDR3 in DNA: TGTGCCAGCAGCCAAGAATTCCCGACGGGAGGGCCGGGAGATACGCAGTATTTT. This gives the protein CASSQEFPTGGPGDTQYF.

The chain recombines TRBV28 with TRBJ1-6; D is ambiguous. CDR3 size: 16 residues. Germline CDR1 is MDHEN and CDR2 is SYDVKM. V shed 6 bases and J shed 7 bases, with 19 bases lying between them. CDR3 sequence: CASRAGRARQNSPLHF. The CDR3 DNA reads as TGTGCCAGCAGAGCCGGGAGAGCCCGACAAAATTCACCCCTCCACTTT.

The rearrangement uses TRBV14 and TRBJ2-1, with D unclear. V was shortened by 1 base and J by 0 bases, with 13 bases between the two germline ends. There are 17 residues in the CDR3. CDR1 and CDR2 (germline): SGHDN, FVKESK. The CDR3 loop reads CASSQGERLSSYNEQFF. The CDR3, as DNA: TGTGCCAGCAGCCAAGGTGAGCGCTTAAGCTCCTACAATGAGCAGTTCTTC.

CDR3 nucleotide sequence: TGCGCCAGCAGCCCTAAGGGACTACCAGGACGAGTCAATGAGCAGTTCTTC. Translated, it gives CASSPKGLPGRVNEQFF. The chain links TRBV4-1 to TRBJ2-1; TRBD2 matches at 7 bases. The CDR3 is made up of 17 amino acids. The germline CDR1 and CDR2 sequences are MGHRA and YSYEKL. The V and J ends lost 4 bases and 6 bases, in that order; junction bases with no gene match: 15.

V gene TRBV7-2 combines with J gene TRBJ2-7; 11 bases line up with TRBD2. J lost 5 bases, V lost 6 bases, and 9 bases had no gene match. The germline gives CDR1 SGHTA, CDR2 FQGNSA. The CDR3 contains 15 residues. CDR3 in DNA: TGTGCCAGCAGTTCCCCACTAGCGGGGGAACACGAGCAGTACTTC. This codes for CASSSPLAGEHEQYF. The variable domain in full, completed from reference TRBV7-2 and TRBJ2-7, reads GAGVSQSPSNKVTEKGKDVELRCDPISGHTALYWYRQSLGQGLEFLIYFQGNSAPDKSGLPSDRFSAERTGGSVSTLTIQRTQQEDSAVYLCASSSPLAGEHEQYFGPGTRLTVT.